This passage covers 27 T cell receptor beta chains from one sample sequenced in a study of blood T cells in healthy people across ages. With a J-beta primer mix and a sample-barcoded 5' primer, a second PCR ran roughly 7 to 11 cycles. Using its own MiXCR run on the 5' RACE reads, TCRdb lists one record per CDR3 protein. The table has about 1.8 million distinct CDR3 sequences, about 49% seen once; the top ten hold around 2.1%. What was sequenced was blood. The receptor source for this set is a woman between 40 and 55 years old in good health.

As concerns this clonotype: Being one base from a much bigger clone, this may be a read error. CDR3 region: CASSKIQGWGSGTQYF. CDR3 sequence (DNA): TGTGCCAGCAGCAAAATACAGGGATGGGGGTCAGGGACCCAGTACTTC. The chain is built from TRBV7-2 and TRBJ2-5; D possibly corresponds to TRBD1 (6 bases). Germline CDR1 reads SGHTA; CDR2 reads FQGNSA. CDR3 length: 16 residues. V was clipped by 5 bases and J by 7 bases, with 23 bases between them.

The rearrangement joins TRBV6-1 to TRBJ1-2; possibly TRBD1 for D (5 bases). V lost 5 bases and J lost 3, with 16 bases in between. CDR1 and CDR2 (germline): MNHNS, SASEGT. There are 15 residues in the CDR3. The CDR3 here is CASSISRQSDYGYTF. The CDR3 coding sequence is TGTGCCAGCAGTATCAGCCGACAGAGCGACTATGGCTACACCTTC.

This chain connects TRBV7-6 to TRBJ1-6, with 10 bases identical to TRBD1. Germline values: CDR1 SGHVS, CDR2 FNYEAQ. The CDR3 has 15 residues. V lost 5 bases to trimming and J lost 12 bases; unmatched junction nucleotides: 10. For the CDR3, the DNA is TGTGCCAGCAGCGTCCGGGACAGGGGAGTCGGACCCCTCCACTTT. Translating gives CASSVRDRGVGPLHF.

The chain has TRBV7-2 and TRBJ2-1; maybe TRBD1 (5 bases). TRBJ2-7 matches the DNA end more closely, so the J call is doubtful. The V gene's germline CDR1 is SGHTA and CDR2 FQGNSA. This CDR3 contains 15 residues. The CDR3 loop reads CASSIRTSSYNEQYF. DNA for the CDR3: TGTGCCAGCAGCATACGGACAAGCTCCTACAATGAGCAGTACTTC.

The chain uses TRBV4-3 and TRBJ2-1, with D possibly being TRBD1 or TRBD2 (5 bases each). The length of the CDR3 is 17 residues. CDR1 is LGHNA, CDR2 YSLEER, per germline. Between the trimmed V and J ends, which lost 0 bases and 7 bases, there was a span of 19 bases. CDR3 coding DNA: TGCGCCAGCAGCCAAGATCGGGGCTTCGGGGCTTATAATGAGCAGTTCTTC. As protein: CASSQDRGFGAYNEQFF.

This clonotype was seen more than once but under ten times. The gene calls are TRBV20-1 and TRBJ1-2; D is unresolved. Germline assignment: CDR1 DFQATT and CDR2 SNEGSKA (reference sequence). With 1 base removed from V and 8 bases from J, the gap between germline ends came to 11 bases. The CDR3 loop spans 12 amino acids. CDR3 coding DNA: TGCAGTGCTAGAGTCTGGGTGGGGGGCTACACCTTC. Translated, it gives CSARVWVGGYTF.

The CDR3 spells CASSRQGVPYNEQFF. Written as DNA, the CDR3 is TGTGCCAGCAGTCGACAGGGAGTACCCTACAATGAGCAGTTCTTC. This sequence joins TRBV6-2 or TRBV6-3 and TRBJ2-1; 7 bases align to TRBD1. The V gene end was trimmed by 5 bases and the J gene end by 2 bases; junction bases not matched to a gene: 6. Germline V CDR1 and CDR2: MNHEY, SVGEGT. The CDR3 has 15 amino acids.

The chain has TRBV20-1 and TRBJ2-3, with TRBD2 as a possible D gene (5 bases). Per the germline V gene, CDR1 is DFQATT and CDR2 is SNEGSKA (reference sequence). V was shortened by 3 bases and J by 1 base, with 14 bases between the two germline ends. The length of the CDR3 is 15 residues. This CDR3 is CSASHRVGGTDTQYF. The CDR3 bases are TGCAGTGCTAGTCATAGGGTCGGGGGCACAGATACGCAGTATTTT.

The chain combines TRBV4-2 with TRBJ1-2; D uncertain. Trimming pared 1 base from V and 4 bases from J, leaving 7 bases between. The CDR3 contains 13 residues. Germline CDR1 reads LGHNA; CDR2 reads YNFKEQ. CDR3 coding DNA: TGTGCCAGCAGCCAAGTCCAGAGCTATGGCTACACCTTC. This codes for CASSQVQSYGYTF.

This clonotype turned up a few times. The gene calls are TRBV28 and TRBJ2-3; 8 nucleotides line up with TRBD1. V lost 6 bases, J lost 2 bases, and 7 bases stayed unmatched. Germline V gives CDR1 MDHEN, CDR2 SYDVKM. This CDR3 is built from 15 residues. This CDR3 reads CASSQGARVTDTQYF. CDR3 DNA sequence: TGTGCCAGCAGCCAGGGGGCGCGGGTCACAGATACGCAGTATTTT.

The chain carries TRBV25-1 and TRBJ2-7; 10 bases are shared with TRBD1. Trimming cost V 4 bases and J 2 bases; bases outside gene matches: 5. Looked up from germline, CDR1 is MGHDK and CDR2 is SYGVNS. The CDR3 length is 15 residues. The CDR3 spells CASSAAGTGAYEQYF. CDR3 coding DNA: TGTGCCAGCAGTGCCGCCGGGACAGGGGCCTACGAGCAGTACTTC.

This clonotype showed up just a few times. Sequence at one end of the junction differs from germline and may be a read error. This chain joins TRBV4-3 and TRBJ1-4; the D gene is possibly TRBD1 (5 bases). There are 15 residues in the CDR3. Germline values: CDR1 LGHNA, CDR2 YSLEER. DNA for the CDR3: TGCGCCAGCACCACCATAGACAGAGGAAATGAAAAGCTGTTTTTT. Protein product: CASTTIDRGNEKLFF.

The gene calls are TRBV20-1 and TRBJ1-1; D not certain. CDR3 length equals 13 residues. CDR1 and CDR2 from the germline V gene are DFQATT and SNEGSKA (reference sequence). Trimming took off 2 bases at V and 5 bases at J, with 12 bases between the two ends. CDR3 in amino acids: CSARLIDGTEAFF. The CDR3 region has the DNA TGCAGTGCTAGACTCATAGACGGGACTGAAGCTTTCTTT.

This sequence joins TRBV3-1 and TRBJ1-5; D is undetermined. Germline V lookup: CDR1 LGHDT, CDR2 YNNKEL (reference sequence). The ends were cut back, 0 bases at V and 6 bases at J, with 6 bases in the middle. This CDR3 has 13 residues. The CDR3 is CASSQDVLQPQHF. CDR3 bases: TGTGCCAGCAGCCAAGATGTACTTCAGCCCCAGCATTTT.

This clonotype has a handful of counts. V is TRBV7-3 and J is TRBJ2-3; 7 bases align to TRBD2. Germline assignment: CDR1 SGHTA and CDR2 FQGTGA. V shed 4 bases and J 6 bases; nucleotides not matched to a gene: 4. CDR3 length: 13 amino acids. The CDR3 sequence is CASSSGLVDTQYF. Written as DNA, the CDR3 is TGTGCCAGCAGCTCCGGACTAGTGGATACGCAGTATTTT.

The chain carries TRBV2 and TRBJ2-1, with TRBD2 identical over 13 bases. V trimming: 5 bases; J trimming: 9 bases; junction bases outside the gene matches: 7. The germline V gene has CDR1 SNHLY and CDR2 FYNNEI. The CDR3 consists of 15 residues. CDR3 protein: CASSQTSGGSGEQFF. The CDR3 DNA reads as TGTGCCAGCAGTCAGACTAGCGGGGGGTCCGGTGAGCAGTTCTTC.

The chain joins TRBV27 to TRBJ2-5; 10 bases agree with TRBD1. J gave up 5 bases and V 6 bases, and 6 bases lay outside the gene matches. Germline lookup yields CDR1 MNHEY and CDR2 SMNVEV (reference sequence). The CDR3 spans 14 residues. CDR3 sequence (DNA): TGTGCCAGCAGGGTGCCGGGACAGGGGGAGACCCAGTACTTC. Its translation: CASRVPGQGETQYF.

The rearrangement uses TRBV20-1 and TRBJ2-1; either TRBD1 or TRBD2 may supply D (5 bases each). The J call may be mistaken, given a closer DNA end match to TRBJ2-7. The CDR3 runs to 14 residues. Germline V gene sequence: CDR1 DFQATT, CDR2 SNEGSKA (reference sequence). This chain's CDR3 is CSAPAGSSGNEQYF. The CDR3 nucleotides read TGCAGTGCGCCCGCAGGGAGTTCGGGGAATGAGCAGTACTTC.

This clonotype was counted only a few times. V usage is TRBV3-1 and J usage is TRBJ2-1; 10 bases agree with TRBD2. Trimming at V came to 3 bases and at J to 2 bases, leaving 4 bases not matched to a gene. Germline CDR1 and CDR2: LGHDT and YNNKEL (reference sequence). CDR3 length: 16 amino acids. The CDR3 loop reads CASSQPSGGPYNEQFF. The CDR3 DNA follows: TGTGCCAGCAGCCAGCCTAGCGGGGGCCCCTACAATGAGCAGTTCTTC.

This sequence joins TRBV6-2 or TRBV6-3 and TRBJ2-1, with D possibly matching TRBD1 (5 bases). Germline CDR1 MNHEY, CDR2 SVGEGT. This CDR3 contains 15 residues. Trimming shortened V by 2 bases and J by 3 bases, and 11 bases separated the two germline ends. The CDR3 nucleotides are TGTGCCAGCAGTTACCCGGGCAGGGACTACAATGAGCAGTTCTTC. Amino acid sequence: CASSYPGRDYNEQFF.

Only a few counts were recorded for this clonotype. The rearrangement uses TRBV20-1 and TRBJ2-7; D possibly uses TRBD1 or TRBD2 (5 bases each). Per the germline V gene, CDR1 is DFQATT and CDR2 is SNEGSKA (reference sequence). Trimming shortened V by 4 bases and J by 1 base, and 14 bases separated the two germline ends. This CDR3 has 14 amino acids. The CDR3, as DNA: TGCAGTGCTACCCCCAGGGAGCGTTCCTACGAGCAGTACTTC. It encodes CSATPRERSYEQYF.

The chain joins TRBV9 to TRBJ2-1, with 7 bases aligning to TRBD2. The CDR3 sequence is 15 residues long. Germline trimming cut 0 bases from V and 8 bases from J; bases unmatched to any gene: 8. Germline V gene lookup returns CDR1 SGDLS and CDR2 YYNGEE. The CDR3 DNA follows: TGTGCCAGCAGCGTAGCAGTCCAAGGGAGGGATGAGCAGTTCTTC. It codes for CASSVAVQGRDEQFF.

This clonotype was seen a handful of times. The chain links TRBV5-1 to TRBJ2-7; no reliable D call. The CDR3 is made up of 12 amino acids. Between the trimmed V and J ends, which lost 4 bases and 6 bases, there was a span of 11 bases. Germline V lookup: CDR1 SGHRS, CDR2 YFSETQ. The CDR3 nucleotides are TGCGCCAGCAGCCCGACCCCTGCCGAGCAGTACTTC. It codes for CASSPTPAEQYF.

This chain connects TRBV7-9 to TRBJ1-2; TRBD1 is a possible D gene (6 bases). The CDR3 extends over 15 amino acids. CDR1 is SEHNR, CDR2 FQNEAQ, per germline (reference sequence). The V end was cut by 8 bases, the J end by 2 bases, with 18 bases between. CDR3 protein: CASCTLTGQNYGYTF. The CDR3 nucleotides are TGTGCCAGCTGTACCCTGACAGGACAGAACTATGGCTACACCTTC.

The gene calls are TRBV28 and TRBJ2-1; D is unclear. Germline V CDR1 and CDR2: MDHEN, SYDVKM. Trimming stripped 3 bases from V and 15 bases from J, with 15 bases between. The CDR3 is 12 residues long. CDR3 DNA sequence: TGTGCCAGCAGTTTGGAGCCCCCAGGCAGGTTCTTC. This sequence encodes CASSLEPPGRFF.

This clonotype showed up just a few times. This chain connects TRBV9 to TRBJ2-1; D may be TRBD1 (5 bases). Trimming left V 5 bases short and J 3 bases short, with 18 bases between. The CDR3 is 16 residues long. Germline V gene lookup returns CDR1 SGDLS and CDR2 YYNGEE. CDR3 residues: CASRARQGAHYNEQFF. The CDR3 region has the DNA TGTGCCAGCAGGGCCAGACAAGGGGCTCACTACAATGAGCAGTTCTTC.

The genes are TRBV6-5 and TRBJ1-6; D is unclear. Germline-derived CDR1 and CDR2 are MNHEY and SVGAGI. The V end was cut by 0 bases, the J end by 9 bases, with 12 bases between. CDR3 length equals 15 residues. The CDR3 here is CASSYSARGSSPLHF. CDR3 in DNA: TGTGCCAGCAGTTACTCGGCGAGAGGAAGTTCACCCCTCCACTTT.